A selection of T cell receptor beta chains follows, all from one sample in a study of cytomegalovirus exposure and HLA in healthy donors. Libraries were prepared by immunoSEQ multiplex PCR; TCRdb keeps only in-frame clonotypes and omits some of them. The sample has 100,000 to 150,000 clones, about 81% seen once. Sequenced: PBMCs. All receptors derive from a woman aged 40 to 55 in good health and CMV-seropositive. CDR3s include the opening cysteine and the closing phenylalanine or tryptophan. D genes are given only for firm matches. A row's size may be missing; if present it is once, few, many or a size class.

CDR3 length	clone size	D gene	J gene	V gene	CDR3 DNA	CDR3 protein
15	.	.	TRBJ1-5	TRBV13	TGTGCCAGCAGCGAGGGAATAGGGCCCAATCAGCCCCAGCATTTT	CASSEGIGPNQPQHF
16	.	TRBD1	TRBJ2-7	TRBV5-1	TGCGCCAGCAGCATACTACAGGGGGCTAGCTCCTACGAGCAGTACTTC	CASSILQGASSYEQYF
17	.	.	TRBJ2-6	TRBV19	TGTGCCAGTAGTTTCCGTGCGGGGGCTGGTGGGGCCAACGTCCTGACTTTC	CASSFRAGAGGANVLTF
13	.	.	TRBJ2-7	TRBV29-1	TGCAGTTATAACGGTCTACCACCCTACGAGCAGTACTTC	CSYNGLPPYEQYF
14	once	TRBD2	TRBJ2-7	TRBV14	TGTGCCAGCAGCCAGGAAGCGGGACCCTACGAGCAGTACTTC	CASSQEAGPYEQYF
14	.	TRBD1	TRBJ2-5	TRBV27	TGTGCCAGCAGTTTATCAACAGGGGTCAAGACCCAGTACTTC	CASSLSTGVKTQYF
13	few	.	TRBJ1-1	TRBV4-1	TGCGCCAGCAGCCACGCCACAGGGACTGAAGCTTTCTTT	CASSHATGTEAFF
14	.	.	TRBJ1-1	TRBV7-2	TGTGCCAGCAGCCCTCGGACAGTCCACACTGAAGCTTTCTTT	CASSPRTVHTEAFF
15	.	TRBD1	TRBJ2-7	TRBV5-4	TGTGCCCTTGGAAGGGGGCCTACCCAGCCGGAGGAGCAGTACTTC	CALGRGPTQPEEQYF
17	.	TRBD1	TRBJ1-2	TRBV5-1	TGCGCCAGCAGCATTCCCGTCCAAACAGGGGCCGCCTATGGCTACACCTTC	CASSIPVQTGAAYGYTF
15	.	.	TRBJ2-1	TRBV27	TGTGCCAGCACTCCCGAGGGGGTCTCCTACAATGAGCAGTTCTTC	CASTPEGVSYNEQFF
13	.	.	TRBJ1-3	TRBV2	TGTGCCAGCCTCTACTTCTCTGGAAACACCATATATTTT	CASLYFSGNTIYF
16	.	TRBD1	TRBJ2-7	TRBV4-1	TGCGCCAGCAGCCAATCTGGCGTGCGGACAGGGTACGAGCAGTACTTC	CASSQSGVRTGYEQYF
13	.	TRBD2	TRBJ2-5	TRBV5-4	TGTGCCAGCAGCCTGGGGGAGGGAGAGACCCAGTACTTC	CASSLGEGETQYF
15	few	TRBD1	TRBJ2-2	TRBV4-2	TGTGCCAGCAGCCTCGGACAGGGTGCCACCGGGGAGCTGTTTTTT	CASSLGQGATGELFF
14	.	.	TRBJ1-4	TRBV5-1	TGCGCCAGCAGCTCGACAGCAACTAATGAAAAACTGTTTTTT	CASSSTATNEKLFF
15	.	TRBD1	TRBJ1-6	TRBV6-1	TGTGCCAGCAGTGAGGAGACAGGGGGTATACCACCCCTCCACTTT	CASSEETGGIPPLHF
16	.	.	TRBJ1-1	TRBV5-4	TGTGCCAGCAGAACGGGGGGCTTCGCAGGAGGAACTGAAGCTTTCTTT	CASRTGGFAGGTEAFF
14	.	.	TRBJ1-5	TRBV7-2	TGTGCCAGCAGCTTAGGAGGCGCGGGGGAGCCCCAGCATTTT	CASSLGGAGEPQHF
16	.	TRBD2	TRBJ2-5	TRBV19	TGTGCCAGTAGGAGTCTAGCGGGGGGGATACAAGAGACCCAGTACTTC	CASRSLAGGIQETQYF
15	.	TRBD2	TRBJ2-7	TRBV7-3	TGTGCCAGCAGCCCGACTAGCGGGATCCAGAACGAGCAGTACTTC	CASSPTSGIQNEQYF
15	.	TRBD2	TRBJ2-7	TRBV9	TGTGCCAGCAGCCCCCGTAGCGGGGGATCCTACGAGCAGTACTTC	CASSPRSGGSYEQYF
11	.	.	TRBJ2-7	TRBV29-1	TGCAGCGTTGAAGTGGGCCGCGAGCAGTACTTC	CSVEVGREQYF
13	.	.	TRBJ1-2	TRBV28	TGTGCCAGCAGGGAAGGAGGGTCCTATGGCTACACCTTC	CASREGGSYGYTF
15	.	.	TRBJ1-2	TRBV27	TGTGCCAGCCGAGGAGGGGTGGGATTTAACTATGGCTACACCTTC	CASRGGVGFNYGYTF
17	once	TRBD2	TRBJ2-7	TRBV28	TGTGCCAGCAGTTCAACCTCGAGCGGGAGAACATACTACGAGCAGTACTTC	CASSSTSSGRTYYEQYF
14	.	TRBD1	TRBJ1-1	TRBV14	TGTGCCAGCAGCCCGACAGGGTTAGGGGCTGAAGCTTTCTTT	CASSPTGLGAEAFF
13	.	.	TRBJ1-1	TRBV27	TGTGCCAGCAGTCCAAATCTGCTAACTGAAGCTTTCTTT	CASSPNLLTEAFF
12	.	.	TRBJ2-5	TRBV7-2	TGTGCCAGCAGTGGGGCGGAAGAGACCCAGTACTTC	CASSGAEETQYF
16	.	TRBD1	TRBJ1-1	TRBV5-1	TGCGCCAGCAGCTCGGGACAGAACTCTATGAACACTGAAGCTTTCTTT	CASSSGQNSMNTEAFF
15	.	.	TRBJ1-1	TRBV19	TGTGCCAGTAGTATAGATGAGGGTATGGATACTGAAGCTTTCTTT	CASSIDEGMDTEAFF
16	.	.	TRBJ2-5	TRBV6-1	TGTGCCAGCAGTGAACCCCAGGGCTACTCTCAAGAGACCCAGTACTTC	CASSEPQGYSQETQYF
15	.	TRBD1	TRBJ1-2	TRBV15	TGTGCCACCAGCTTCGGTACAGGGGTTAACTATGGCTACACCTTC	CATSFGTGVNYGYTF
17	.	.	TRBJ1-6	TRBV14	TGTGCCAGCAGCCAAGATTTGGACAGCTCCTATAATTCACCCCTCCACTTT	CASSQDLDSSYNSPLHF
14	.	TRBD1	TRBJ1-2	TRBV5-4	TGTGCCAGCAGCAAAGAGACAGGGAGCTATGGCTACACCTTC	CASSKETGSYGYTF
14	.	.	TRBJ1-1	TRBV27	TGTGCCAGCAGTTTCCGGGAGAGGAACACTGAAGCTTTCTTT	CASSFRERNTEAFF
16	.	.	TRBJ2-1	TRBV9	TGTGCCAGCAGCGTAGTCCCACAAACCGGCGGTAATGAGCAGTTCTTC	CASSVVPQTGGNEQFF
16	.	TRBD1	TRBJ1-2	TRBV6-1	TGTGCCAGCAGTGAAGCTACGACAGGGGGTTCCTATGGCTACACCTTC	CASSEATTGGSYGYTF
13	.	.	TRBJ2-1	TRBV29-1	TGCAGCGCCAGTACTGGAGTTTCCAATGAGCAGTTCTTC	CSASTGVSNEQFF
16	.	TRBD2	TRBJ2-1	TRBV9	TGTGCCAGCAGCCCCACCCCTAGCGGGGGGGACGATGAGCAGTTCTTC	CASSPTPSGGDDEQFF
15	.	TRBD1	TRBJ1-5	TRBV7-6	TGTGCCAGCAGCCAGGGACAGGGGAGGGATCAGCCCCAGCATTTT	CASSQGQGRDQPQHF
20	.	TRBD1	TRBJ2-2	TRBV27	TGTGCCAGCAGTTCAGCCGGGACAGGGGGCCCCGAGATGAACACCGGGGAGCTGTTTTTT	CASSSAGTGGPEMNTGELFF
15	.	.	TRBJ1-4	TRBV6-1	TGTGCCAGCAGTGAAGCAGAGTTAGCTAATGAAAAACTGTTTTTT	CASSEAELANEKLFF
12	.	TRBD1	TRBJ2-7	TRBV19	TGTGCCAGTAGCCCGGACAGGGGCGAGCAGTACTTC	CASSPDRGEQYF
14	.	.	TRBJ2-7	TRBV25-1	TGTGCCAGCAGCGATTTATTTCCCGCGCGTGAGCAGTACTTC	CASSDLFPAREQYF
16	.	TRBD1	TRBJ2-1	TRBV25-1	TGTGCCAGCACTCCACAGGGGCGAAGCTCCTACAATGAGCAGTTCTTC	CASTPQGRSSYNEQFF
14	.	TRBD2	TRBJ2-7	TRBV7-7	TGTGCTAGCAGCTTAGCGGGAGCTAGCGGCGAGCAGTACTTC	CASSLAGASGEQYF
16	.	.	TRBJ2-1	TRBV4-1	TGCGCCAGCAGCCAAGGTATCACAGGGTCTTACAATGAGCAGTTCTTC	CASSQGITGSYNEQFF
16	.	.	TRBJ2-7	TRBV19	TGTGCCAGTAGTATAGGCGTACTGTCATTAGAAGACGAGCAGTACTTC	CASSIGVLSLEDEQYF
14	.	.	TRBJ2-5	TRBV7-7	TGTGCTAGCAGCTCTGGACAGATTAAAGAGACCCAGTACTTC	CASSSGQIKETQYF
13	.	TRBD1	TRBJ2-5	TRBV7-9	TGTGCCAGTCAACGTACAGGGGGGGAGACCCAGTACTTC	CASQRTGGETQYF
16	.	TRBD1	TRBJ1-2	TRBV5-4	TGTGCCAGCAGCCCCGTCCCGGGACAGGCTAACTATGGCTACACCTTC	CASSPVPGQANYGYTF
12	.	.	TRBJ2-3	TRBV29-1	TGCAGCGTTGTAGGGGGTTGGGATACGCAGTATTTT	CSVVGGWDTQYF